This T cell receptor beta chain is from a study of cytomegalovirus exposure and HLA in healthy donors. Comment on this clone: No antigen is known for it.

Study-wide findings and caveats: Within the data, a cluster of highly shared sequence variants was likely a sequencing artifact. Another analysis was done later, and it associated around 15,000 TCR beta sequences with HLA alleles at 0.05 false discovery rate. In vitro testing confirmed a few CMV-associated chains as specific for CMV antigens. A later analysis revealed that TCR association rates differed between HLA loci, peaking at DRB1 and bottoming out at HLA-C.

V dropped 2 bases and J dropped 5; count of bases not matched to a gene: 6. The length of the CDR3 is 15 residues. Germline CDR1 MRHNA, CDR2 SNTAGT. The study ran its PCR with 60 Vbeta and 13 Jbeta primers. This table comes from immunoSEQ multiplex PCR, and its TCRdb copy is limited to in-frame clones, with some not included. This sample has about 150,000 clones, with roughly three quarters found just once. The sample comprised PBMCs. The receptor's source is a woman between 45 and 60 years old in good health and CMV-seropositive. V is TRBV6-4 and J is TRBJ1-5; TRBD1 aligns across 7 bases. The CDR3 loop reads CASSDALTGYQPQHF. The CDR3, as DNA: TGTGCCAGCAGTGACGCCCTGACAGGGTATCAGCCCCAGCATTTT.